The T cell receptor beta chain described here comes from a study of OX40 agonist ivuxolimab in advanced cancers. In regard to this clone: Antigen unknown.

Study observations and caveats: CD8+ T cells averaged more expanded clones than CD4+. Clonal expansion was among the lowest in partial responders at 0.1-3.0 mg/kg, especially CD8+.

Libraries were prepared by immunoSEQ multiplex PCR; TCRdb keeps only in-frame clonotypes and omits some of them. This table holds around 76,000 clones, approximately 90% found once. V lost 6 bases, J lost 3 bases, and 6 bases stayed unmatched. The germline CDR1 and CDR2 sequences are SQVTM and ANQGSEA. The length of the CDR3 is 13 residues. This clonotype originated in an adult with an advanced solid tumor such as melanoma, head and neck, liver or kidney cancer. The chain joins TRBV29-1 to TRBJ1-2; 8 bases align to TRBD1. The sequencing here drew on CD4+ or CD8+ T cells sorted from blood, taken in a trial of the OX40 agonist ivuxolimab. The CDR3, as DNA: TGCAGCGTACCGAGACAGGGGCACTATGGCTACACCTTC. Amino acids: CSVPRQGHYGYTF.